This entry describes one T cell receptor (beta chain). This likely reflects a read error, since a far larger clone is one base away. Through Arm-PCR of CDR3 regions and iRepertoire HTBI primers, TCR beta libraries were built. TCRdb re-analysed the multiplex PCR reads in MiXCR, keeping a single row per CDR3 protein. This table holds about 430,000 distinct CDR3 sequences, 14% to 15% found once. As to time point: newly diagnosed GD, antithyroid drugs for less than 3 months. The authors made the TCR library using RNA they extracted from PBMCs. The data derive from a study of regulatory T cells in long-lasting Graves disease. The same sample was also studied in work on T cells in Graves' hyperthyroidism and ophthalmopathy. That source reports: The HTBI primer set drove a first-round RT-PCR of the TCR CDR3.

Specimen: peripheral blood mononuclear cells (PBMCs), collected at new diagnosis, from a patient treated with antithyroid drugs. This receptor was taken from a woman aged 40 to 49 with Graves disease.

CDR3: CASSGPGKSTDTQYF. CDR3 nucleotide sequence: TGTGCCAGCAGTGGCCCGGGGAAAAGCACAGATACGCAGTATTTT. The rearrangement uses TRBV6-1 and TRBJ2-3; weak D call: TRBD2 (5 bases). The V gene lost 4 bases and the J gene lost 0 bases, with 11 bases spanning the gap. The CDR3 has 15 amino acids. The germline V gene has CDR1 MNHNS and CDR2 SASEGT.